This T cell receptor (beta chain) was identified during a study of T cell repertoires in cytomegalovirus infection. Study as a whole: Matching HLA type and CMV infection were both indicated by public TCR beta signatures. Broader study findings: Ex vivo responses were dominated by HLA-C-restricted CMV-specific TCR beta clonotypes. Using cumulative public TCR beta family frequency, the authors identified those who carried CMV together with the relevant HLA.

Trimming took 8 bases from V and 2 from J, leaving 17 bases between them. The CDR3 length is 15 residues. The germline V gene encodes CDR1 MDHEN and CDR2 SYDVKM. This clonotype was counted only a few times. Its antigen is as yet unknown. MiXCR was run by TCRdb on the reads, yielding one entry per CDR3 protein. This table holds more than 150,000 distinct CDR3 sequences, about 21% found once. J is TRBJ2-3 and V is TRBV28, with D unresolved. The sequencing input was PBMCs. This sequence originates from a human donor in good health (CMV status not recorded). Some clones in this sample may be carry-over from other donors' samples. The CDR3 DNA reads as TGTGCCAGCCTTCAAGTAGTGGGCGACACAGATACGCAGTATTTT. Translation gives CASLQVVGDTDTQYF.